This TCR beta chain appears in the sequencing data of a study of cytomegalovirus exposure and HLA in healthy donors. Study conclusions and caveats: Further analysis was carried out later, and it showed several of the most significant clusters appearing linked to common viral pathogens. Rare TCR sequences dominated, though some public TCRs recurred in many donors.

This PCR relied on a set of 60 Vbeta primers and 13 Jbeta primers. TCRdb's table, derived via immunoSEQ multiplex PCR, lists solely in-frame clones and lacks some. In the table there are 130,000 to 150,000 clones, 80% to 85% of which are singletons. On this clone itself: Its specificity is not known.

With V trimmed by 1 base and J by 5 bases, 6 bases remained unmatched. The CDR3 extends over 15 amino acids. CDR1 and CDR2 (germline): SGHVS, FNYEAQ. This sequence joins TRBV7-6 and TRBJ2-5; 8 bases line up with TRBD1. The sample consisted of PBMCs. The receptor was isolated from a male donor in good health and CMV-seropositive. The CDR3 nucleotides read TGTGCCAGCAGCTTAGGGACAGGGTATGGGGAGACCCAGTACTTC. Its translation: CASSLGTGYGETQYF.